The subject of this entry is one TCR beta chain. Its antigen is unknown. The sample comes from a study of response to subunit inactivated influenza vaccine. Study outcomes and limitations: The authors proposed limited new T cell recruitment per seasonal influenza vaccination.

MiXCR, run by TCRdb on the RT-PCR reads, gives a single entry per CDR3 protein. The sample records about 780,000 distinct CDR3 sequences, approximately 18% being singletons. This CDR3 is built from 17 residues. Germline V gene lookup returns CDR1 MNHEY and CDR2 SVGAGI. Trimming removed 0 bases at V and 4 bases at J, with 17 bases between. Sequencing was performed on PBMCs from blood, taken roughly 5 days after vaccination. This TCR derives from a man aged 50 to 59 who received an inactivated influenza vaccine. The chain employs TRBV6-5 and TRBJ2-3; no reliable D call. The CDR3 reads CASSYSSGVAAPDTQYF. The CDR3 coding sequence is TGTGCCAGCAGTTACTCGAGTGGAGTGGCCGCCCCAGATACGCAGTATTTT.